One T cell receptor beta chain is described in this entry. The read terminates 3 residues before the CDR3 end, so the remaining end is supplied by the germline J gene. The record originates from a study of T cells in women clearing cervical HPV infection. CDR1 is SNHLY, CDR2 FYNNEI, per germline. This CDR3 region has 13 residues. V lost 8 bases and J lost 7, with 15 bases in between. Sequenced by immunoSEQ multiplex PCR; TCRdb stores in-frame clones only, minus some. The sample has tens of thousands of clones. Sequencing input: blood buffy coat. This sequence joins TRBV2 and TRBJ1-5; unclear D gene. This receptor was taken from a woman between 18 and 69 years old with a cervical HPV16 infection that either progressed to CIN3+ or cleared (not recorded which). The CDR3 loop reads CASDLAAKQPQHF. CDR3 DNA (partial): TGTGCCAGCGATCTGGCCGCCAAACAGCCC.